The TCR beta chain described here comes from a study of identical twins. This clonotype came up a few times. Unique molecular identifiers were in the cDNA, with template-switch universal primer binding. Via MiXCR, TCRdb re-called the 5' RACE reads, giving one row per CDR3 protein. The sample has around 450,000 distinct CDR3 sequences; approximately 14% are singletons. Another study also made use of these data, one on yellow fever vaccine responses in identical twins.

The receptor was isolated from a woman aged 18-29 years in good health. The specimen was CD4+ T cells sorted from blood.

CDR3 sequence reads: CSAPGGGTGLYNEQFF. The CDR3 region has the DNA TGCAGTGCCCCAGGTGGGGGGACAGGGCTCTACAATGAGCAGTTCTTC. The gene calls are TRBV20-1 and TRBJ2-1; 9 bases match TRBD1. CDR1 DFQATT and CDR2 SNEGSKA come from the germline V gene (reference sequence). This CDR3 is 16 amino acids long. V gave up 6 bases and J gave up 3 bases; unmatched junction bases: 12.